These T cell receptor beta chains were read from a single sample in a study of shared clonotypes between healthy human individuals. Libraries were prepared by immunoSEQ multiplex PCR; TCRdb keeps only in-frame clonotypes and omits some of them. This table holds roughly 1,000,000 clones, 75% to 85% found once. Input material: memory CD4+ T cells from PBMCs. The receptors derive from a man younger than 35 in good health. Some clones in this sample may be carry-over from other donors' samples. The conserved cysteine and the conserved F or W are not part of the CDR3 here.

v_call	j_call	cdr3_aa
TRBV2	TRBJ1-5	ASRGVGPAQH
TRBV7-9	TRBJ2-3	ASSLERTQY
TRBV6-1	TRBJ2-3	ASSELVASGRGSTDTQY
TRBV7-9	TRBJ2-2	ASSLLGRYTGELF
TRBV5-6	TRBJ1-2	ASTGGNYGYT
TRBV29-1	TRBJ2-3	SVRGTGLSTDTQY
TRBV28	TRBJ1-2	ASSTVLSGAGYGYT
TRBV9	TRBJ2-3	ASSAAGWDTQY
TRBV6-1	TRBJ2-1	ASSGLSSSYNEQF
TRBV19	TRBJ1-5	ASRDPKYSYSNQPQH
TRBV2	TRBJ2-7	ASMPSFYEQY
TRBV5-5	TRBJ1-2	ASSQWGTHYGYT
TRBV4-1	TRBJ2-7	ASSHYLGTYEQY
TRBV7-2	TRBJ1-4	ASSLGPGGSEKLF
TRBV10-1	TRBJ1-3	ATNPTYRGARGNTIY
TRBV10-3	TRBJ1-1	AISEGTTMNTEAF
TRBV6-6	TRBJ2-3	ASSTWASTDTQY
TRBV5-1	TRBJ2-3	ASSRIQGPDPDTQY
TRBV28	TRBJ1-4	ASSLSFGPNEKLF
TRBV6-1	TRBJ1-1	ASSTQGNTEAF
TRBV7-9	TRBJ2-3	ASSLDRRGDTDTQY
TRBV10-3	TRBJ2-3	AISDRTGEDTQY
TRBV28	TRBJ2-7	ASSPSTGPYEQY
TRBV28	TRBJ2-1	ASSLVGTSNNEQF
TRBV27	TRBJ2-5	ASSLTGTSPGETQY
TRBV27	TRBJ2-1	ASSSPGLAGGWRNEQF
TRBV7-3	TRBJ2-3	ASSLGAGVGDTQY
TRBV28	TRBJ2-7	ASSLTPSSYEQY
TRBV5-4	TRBJ1-1	ASSPKGRGNVTYEAF
TRBV13	TRBJ2-1	ASSLRRLAILYNEQF
TRBV30	TRBJ2-7	AWIQGGRGLGEQY
TRBV7-2	TRBJ2-7	ASSYDFQRPYEQY
TRBV7-3	TRBJ2-7	ASSPLGGSYHEQY
TRBV20-1	TRBJ1-2	SASGQSGYT
TRBV20-1	TRBJ2-5	SPRSGPTQY
TRBV28	TRBJ1-2	ASSLTGGSYGYT
TRBV5-4	TRBJ2-2	ASSPVSAGGELF
TRBV5-1	TRBJ1-5	ASTVGVSRGRSMRNQPQH
TRBV2	TRBJ1-2	ASSADRPITGYT
TRBV7-2	TRBJ2-1	ASSLQPGLAYNEQF
TRBV5-1	TRBJ1-1	ASSLLGGTEAF
TRBV28	TRBJ1-5	ASSLLGGGNQPQH
TRBV7-9	TRBJ1-1	ASSSPDQQQGRGTEAF
TRBV28	TRBJ2-5	ASSPTSGRETQY
TRBV11-2	TRBJ2-7	ASSLTRDSYEQY